This T cell receptor (beta chain) was retrieved from a study of cytomegalovirus exposure and HLA in healthy donors. Study background: The roughly 130 validation repertoires used the same platform as the 650 to 850 first-cohort repertoires, a later analysis reported.

The germline V gene encodes CDR1 MNHEY and CDR2 SVGAGI. V was trimmed by 6 bases and J by 3 bases, leaving 11 bases between them. The CDR3 covers 13 residues. Points from the study as a whole: A few CMV-associated chains were confirmed in vitro to be specific for CMV antigens. In a later analysis, first-cohort TCR clusters were found to tend to co-occur in the 120 validation repertoires. A classifier reportedly called cytomegalovirus status with high sensitivity and specificity.

Profiled with immunoSEQ multiplex PCR; TCRdb holds only in-frame clones, not every one. The sample records 170,000 or so clones, 85% being singletons. On this clone itself: Its antigen is still unknown.

Specimen: PBMCs. The chain employs TRBV6-5 and TRBJ1-1; D call uncertain. This sequence was found in a man aged 18 to 30 in good health and CMV-seropositive. CDR3 region: CASSPTLYTEAFF. The CDR3 DNA reads as TGTGCCAGCAGCCCGACACTTTACACTGAAGCTTTCTTT.